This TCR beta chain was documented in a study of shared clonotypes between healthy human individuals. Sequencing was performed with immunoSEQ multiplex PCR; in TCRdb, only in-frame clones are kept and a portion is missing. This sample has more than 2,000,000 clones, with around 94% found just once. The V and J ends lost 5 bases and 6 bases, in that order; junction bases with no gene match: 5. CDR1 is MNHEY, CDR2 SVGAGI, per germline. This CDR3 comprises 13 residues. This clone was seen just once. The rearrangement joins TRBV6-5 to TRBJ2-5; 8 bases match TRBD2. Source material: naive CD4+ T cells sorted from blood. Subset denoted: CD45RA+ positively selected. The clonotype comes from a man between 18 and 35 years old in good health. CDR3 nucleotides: TGTGCCAGCAGTACCCTAGCGGGCCAGACCCAGTACTTC. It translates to CASSTLAGQTQYF.